The present T cell receptor (beta chain) was sequenced within a study of siplizumab effects on memory and regulatory T cells (dated by TCRdb to between 2018 and 2021). Study-level background: The study examined how the anti-CD2 antibody siplizumab affects alloreactive T-cell subsets in allogeneic mixed lymphocyte reactions built from human PBMCs. The study at large found these results: No functional confirmation was obtained for the suppressive function of proliferating Tregs from siplizumab cultures. Compared with memory T cells, unstimulated naive T cells appeared more diverse, and naive cells seemed to make a substantial contribution to the alloresponse. Because sequences at frequencies below about 10^-5 were poorly captured, only a minor fraction of alloreactive clones could be mapped back to unstimulated subsets. Among mappable alloreactive CD4+ clones, an average Treg-derived fraction of about 69% was observed with siplizumab, compared with 26.9% in control reactions. A naive or memory phenotype could not be assigned to roughly 80-97% of proliferating CD4+ or CD8+ clones. Siplizumab significantly lowered the cumulative frequency of alloreactive sequences that could be traced to unstimulated CD4+ memory T cells.

With respect to this clone: Its target antigen remains unknown. The sample holds no much larger clone one base away, and base qualities are not on file.

Sorted unstimulated T cells and proliferating T cells recovered from mixed lymphocyte reactions were subjected to TCRbeta CDR3 sequencing. Fresh whole blood from roughly nine HLA-typed healthy donors was used as the source from which PBMCs were isolated. To map where alloreactive clones came from, CD4+ non-regulatory T cells in the unstimulated state were FACS-sorted. The library was obtained by the immunoSEQ multiplex PCR assay. The deep sequencing platform assayed about 91,000 TCR templates per sample. Genomic DNA extracted from sorted T cells was used for TCRbeta CDR3 sequencing. The authors' analysis ran thus. The R programming language was used for clonal analysis of TCRbeta CDR3 data. Comparing unstimulated samples against CFSE-low samples taken after the reaction was how alloreactive CD4+ and CD8+ clones were defined. Regulatory or non-regulatory origin was assigned to alloreactive CD4+ clones by matching of sequences to sorted unstimulated Treg and non-Treg repertoires. The immuneACCESS repertoire file appears here via TCRdb, limited to in-frame rearrangements. These files lack a portion of the clones; in checked studies, under half of the deficit traces to unresolved V genes, and the cause of the others is not known. V and J calls and clone size are those listed in that table; D and trimming were worked out from the DNA. The sample yields about 120,000 clones; around 94% were counted once. In total, the top ten clones hold approximately 1.8% of the sample.

V lost 4 bases and J lost 3 bases, and the count of bases not matched to a germline gene is 13. CDR1 and CDR2 (SGHKS, YYEKEE) derive from the germline V gene (reference sequence). CDR3 length: 17 amino acids, cysteine to phenylalanine. CDR3 DNA only is kept here, 51 bases in frame from base 1. The TCR comes from a human donor in good health. The chain was built from TRBV5-5 and TRBJ1-3, with 7 middle bases fitting TRBD1. The sequencing input was non-Treg CD4+ T cells sorted from blood. Interpreted using the paper, the cell subset or site label stands for: FACS-sorted unstimulated CD4+ non-regulatory T cells. The nucleotide sequence reads TGTGCCAGCAGCCATACAGGGGTTTATCGTTTTGGAAACACCATATATTTT. This sequence encodes CASSHTGVYRFGNTIYF. With the portions outside the CDR3 filled from the reference TRBV5-5 and TRBJ1-3 genes, the complete variable region becomes DAGVTQSPTHLIKTRGQQVTLRCSPISGHKSVSWYQQVLGQGPQFIFQYYEKEERGRGNFPDRFSARQFPNYSSELNVNALLLGDSALYLCASSHTGVYRFGNTIYFGEGSWLTVV.